These T cell receptor beta chains were read from a single sample in a study of identifying expanded T cells in peripheral blood. Clones were read by immunoSEQ multiplex PCR, and TCRdb kept only the in-frame ones, dropping some. The sample has about 78,000 clones, around 90% seen once. Input material: blood. The receptors stem from a person aged 18 to 75 in good health. Both conserved end residues are part of each CDR3. The size of a clone is reported for some rows only, either as once, few or many, or as a class for expanded clones.

clone size: NA; J gene: TRBJ2-7; V gene: TRBV7-2; CDR3 protein: CASSSTGTGYEQYF
clone size: NA; J gene: TRBJ1-4; V gene: TRBV5-6; CDR3 protein: CASSPWRRQGGEKLFF
clone size: NA; J gene: TRBJ2-7; V gene: TRBV5-6; CDR3 protein: CASSMESLAANEQYF
clone size: few; J gene: TRBJ1-5; V gene: TRBV19; CDR3 protein: CASRWGTGEDQPQHF
clone size: NA; J gene: TRBJ2-7; V gene: TRBV7-9; CDR3 protein: CASSFPGGYEQYF
clone size: NA; J gene: TRBJ1-2; V gene: TRBV4-3; CDR3 protein: CASSLTGQGNYGYTF
clone size: NA; J gene: TRBJ2-3; V gene: TRBV6-5; CDR3 protein: CASSPGLAGGTQYF
clone size: NA; J gene: TRBJ2-7; V gene: TRBV6-1; CDR3 protein: CATFNRALHEQYF
clone size: NA; J gene: TRBJ2-5; V gene: TRBV10-1; CDR3 protein: CASSESGVMETQYF
clone size: NA; J gene: TRBJ2-7; V gene: TRBV28; CDR3 protein: CASRGRVSSYEQYF
clone size: NA; J gene: TRBJ2-5; V gene: TRBV21-1; CDR3 protein: CASSKGKGWRETQYF
clone size: NA; J gene: TRBJ2-3; V gene: TRBV10-2; CDR3 protein: CASSIAGSSTDTQYF
clone size: NA; J gene: TRBJ2-7; V gene: TRBV18; CDR3 protein: CASSPLQGNYEQYF
clone size: NA; J gene: TRBJ2-7; V gene: TRBV7-9; CDR3 protein: CASSLGAAGTVPYEQYF
clone size: NA; J gene: TRBJ2-1; V gene: TRBV7-9; CDR3 protein: CASSFRRGKDEQFF
clone size: NA; J gene: TRBJ1-2; V gene: TRBV4-1; CDR3 protein: CASSLGGGYTF
clone size: NA; J gene: TRBJ2-1; V gene: TRBV5-6; CDR3 protein: CASSFTSGENEQFF
clone size: NA; J gene: TRBJ2-1; V gene: TRBV25-1; CDR3 protein: CASSLSGGPWVEQFF
clone size: NA; J gene: TRBJ1-2; V gene: TRBV6-5; CDR3 protein: CASTDRDRVYGYTF
clone size: NA; J gene: TRBJ1-1; V gene: TRBV5-8; CDR3 protein: CASSLQGGVTEAFF
clone size: NA; J gene: TRBJ2-6; V gene: TRBV6-4; CDR3 protein: CASSVGDGASGANVLTF
clone size: NA; J gene: TRBJ1-5; V gene: TRBV7-8; CDR3 protein: CASSSRVQLIPKPQHF
clone size: NA; J gene: TRBJ1-2; V gene: TRBV20-1; CDR3 protein: CSARDGYGYTF
clone size: NA; J gene: TRBJ2-7; V gene: TRBV7-2; CDR3 protein: CASSSVPFVQTREQYF
clone size: NA; J gene: TRBJ1-5; V gene: TRBV7-8; CDR3 protein: CASSLGALQPQHF
clone size: once; J gene: TRBJ2-5; V gene: TRBV30; CDR3 protein: CAWSAGAQETQYF
clone size: once; J gene: TRBJ1-5; V gene: TRBV2; CDR3 protein: CASAPSGALGQPQHF
clone size: NA; J gene: TRBJ2-1; V gene: TRBV5-1; CDR3 protein: CASSFVLRISSYNEQFF
clone size: NA; J gene: TRBJ1-2; V gene: TRBV7-9; CDR3 protein: CASSFQGQDGYTF
clone size: NA; J gene: TRBJ2-3; V gene: TRBV4-1; CDR3 protein: CASSQDPQGRYGNTQYF
clone size: once; J gene: TRBJ2-5; V gene: TRBV21-1; CDR3 protein: CASSKGRAEGETQYF
clone size: NA; J gene: TRBJ1-2; V gene: TRBV29-1; CDR3 protein: CSVEDRTGYTF
clone size: NA; J gene: TRBJ1-2; V gene: TRBV15; CDR3 protein: CATSSLSGWGYTF
clone size: NA; J gene: TRBJ1-2; V gene: TRBV28; CDR3 protein: CASKAGGASGYGYTF
clone size: once; J gene: TRBJ2-2; V gene: TRBV18; CDR3 protein: CASSPLGTGVNTGELFF
clone size: NA; J gene: TRBJ2-7; V gene: TRBV6-5; CDR3 protein: CASSLGSGGFYEQYF
clone size: NA; J gene: TRBJ2-1; V gene: TRBV30; CDR3 protein: CAWSRLGQEQFF
clone size: NA; J gene: TRBJ2-1; V gene: TRBV9; CDR3 protein: CASSVGFRRGRYYNEQFF
clone size: NA; J gene: TRBJ1-3; V gene: TRBV19; CDR3 protein: CASSLTSSSGNTIYF
clone size: NA; J gene: TRBJ1-3; V gene: TRBV6-1; CDR3 protein: CASSATWGSGNTIYF
clone size: once; J gene: TRBJ1-3; V gene: TRBV2; CDR3 protein: CASSRQGDPLNTIYF
clone size: NA; J gene: TRBJ2-3; V gene: TRBV5-1; CDR3 protein: CASILEGGDTQYF
clone size: NA; J gene: TRBJ1-3; V gene: TRBV7-2; CDR3 protein: CASSPGGGPHGNTIYF
clone size: NA; J gene: TRBJ2-3; V gene: TRBV9; CDR3 protein: CASSPGAAGYGEQYF
clone size: NA; J gene: TRBJ1-4; V gene: TRBV5-6; CDR3 protein: CASSPSRSLANEKLFF
clone size: NA; J gene: TRBJ1-5; V gene: TRBV27; CDR3 protein: CASRLDRDINQPQHF
clone size: many; J gene: TRBJ1-5; V gene: TRBV2; CDR3 protein: CASSVNSNQPQHF
clone size: many; J gene: TRBJ2-3; V gene: TRBV6-4; CDR3 protein: CASSDSSSGGSDTQYF
clone size: NA; J gene: TRBJ1-5; V gene: TRBV15; CDR3 protein: CATSRGGGAPRNQPQHF
clone size: NA; J gene: TRBJ1-6; V gene: TRBV4-3; CDR3 protein: CASSQERGSPLHF
clone size: few; J gene: TRBJ1-2; V gene: TRBV12-5; CDR3 protein: CASAREYPSYTF
clone size: once; J gene: TRBJ2-5; V gene: TRBV2; CDR3 protein: CASSRKARVGETQYF
clone size: few; J gene: TRBJ2-6; V gene: TRBV5-1; CDR3 protein: CASSLGGDPGANVLTF
clone size: NA; J gene: TRBJ1-2; V gene: TRBV27; CDR3 protein: CASSLWRGGGYGYTF
clone size: once; J gene: TRBJ1-5; V gene: TRBV6-1; CDR3 protein: CATQAGLNQPQHF
clone size: NA; J gene: TRBJ1-1; V gene: TRBV13; CDR3 protein: CASSLIMNTEAFF
clone size: once; J gene: TRBJ1-2; V gene: TRBV7-2; CDR3 protein: CASSLGDRGGGYTF
clone size: NA; J gene: TRBJ2-7; V gene: TRBV6-6; CDR3 protein: CASSYGWGVTEQYF
clone size: NA; J gene: TRBJ1-2; V gene: TRBV23-1; CDR3 protein: CASSQSESGTGRNYGYTF